The rows below give T cell receptor beta chains drawn from one sample of a study of cytomegalovirus exposure and HLA in healthy donors. Some clones are missing from TCRdb's copy, which holds only in-frame ones; the method was immunoSEQ multiplex PCR. Found here are about 210,000 clones, about 85% of them singletons; the top ten hold nearly 0.4%. Sample: PBMCs. These receptor sequences come from a male donor in good health and CMV-seropositive. CDR3s include the opening cysteine and the closing phenylalanine or tryptophan. D genes are given only for firm matches. Clone size appears in some rows only: once, few, many, or a class for an expanded clone.

J gene	D gene	V gene	clone size	CDR3 protein	CDR3 DNA
TRBJ2-7	.	TRBV5-1	.	CASSLAGQSSYEQYF	TGCGCCAGCAGCTTAGCAGGACAGAGCTCCTACGAGCAGTACTTC
TRBJ2-1	TRBD2	TRBV27	.	CASSLPGLKAGAYNEQFF	TGTGCCAGCAGTTTGCCAGGGCTCAAAGCGGGAGCTTACAATGAGCAGTTCTTC
TRBJ1-4	.	TRBV5-5	.	CASSFWSVEKLFF	TGTGCCAGCAGCTTTTGGTCGGTAGAAAAACTGTTTTTT
TRBJ1-2	.	TRBV7-9	.	CASSKQEGRGYTF	TGTGCCAGCAGCAAACAGGAGGGTAGGGGCTACACCTTC
TRBJ2-7	TRBD2	TRBV19	.	CASRAGGSSYEQYF	TGTGCCAGCAGAGCGGGGGGGAGCTCCTACGAGCAGTACTTC
TRBJ1-3	TRBD1	TRBV28	few	CASSLGGQNSGNTIYF	TGTGCCAGCAGCCTGGGGGGACAGAACTCTGGAAACACCATATATTTT
TRBJ1-2	.	TRBV10-3	.	CAISDGRGGYGYTF	TGTGCCATCAGTGATGGCCGTGGAGGCTATGGCTACACCTTC
TRBJ2-2	.	TRBV5-4	.	CASSRGHSTNTGELFF	TGTGCCAGCAGCCGGGGACATAGTACGAACACCGGGGAGCTGTTTTTT
TRBJ2-7	.	TRBV9	few	CASSVGAAGGEQYF	TGTGCCAGCAGCGTAGGGGCGGCGGGCGGAGAGCAGTACTTC
TRBJ2-5	TRBD2	TRBV7-2	.	CASSRLAGGPVGPQETQYF	TGTGCCAGCAGCCGACTAGCGGGAGGGCCAGTCGGGCCCCAAGAGACCCAGTACTTC
TRBJ2-7	.	TRBV9	.	CASSVGPEREQYF	TGTGCCAGCAGCGTAGGCCCTGAGCGCGAGCAGTACTTC
TRBJ1-1	.	TRBV27	.	CASSWRAHYSEAFF	TGTGCCAGCAGCTGGAGGGCGCATTATAGTGAAGCTTTCTTT
TRBJ2-2	.	TRBV7-6	.	CASSPRLGELFF	TGTGCCAGCAGCCCCCGACTCGGGGAGCTGTTTTTT
TRBJ1-5	.	TRBV7-7	few	CASSLEKGQPQHF	TGTGCCAGCAGCTTAGAGAAGGGGCAGCCCCAGCATTTT
TRBJ1-4	TRBD1	TRBV5-4	.	CASSFRGRNEKLFF	TGTGCCAGCAGCTTCAGGGGGAGGAATGAAAAACTGTTTTTT
TRBJ2-3	TRBD2	TRBV2	.	CASPFSGRGGDTQYF	TGTGCCAGCCCGTTTAGCGGGAGAGGAGGAGATACGCAGTATTTT
TRBJ2-1	TRBD2	TRBV2	.	CASSQREGQADEQFF	TGTGCCAGCAGCCAACGGGAGGGTCAGGCAGATGAGCAGTTCTTC
TRBJ1-2	TRBD1	TRBV28	.	CASRAPGQALYGYTF	TGTGCCAGCAGAGCCCCGGGACAGGCTTTATATGGCTACACCTTC
TRBJ2-1	.	TRBV4-3	.	CASSQDLSGSNEQFF	TGCGCCAGCAGCCAAGATCTCTCGGGAAGCAATGAGCAGTTCTTC
TRBJ1-1	.	TRBV11-2	few	CASSRSTTTGLTEAFF	TGTGCCAGCAGCCGCTCGACGACTACAGGGTTAACTGAAGCTTTCTTT
TRBJ2-1	.	TRBV7-3	.	CASSPWTSLYNEQFF	TGTGCCAGCAGCCCTTGGACTTCTTTGTACAATGAGCAGTTCTTC
TRBJ1-5	.	TRBV28	.	CASSFRGSPNQPQHF	TGTGCCAGCAGTTTCCGAGGGAGCCCCAATCAGCCCCAGCATTTT
TRBJ2-3	.	TRBV14	.	CASSRNRVIGTDTQYF	TGTGCCAGCAGCCGAAACAGGGTGATCGGCACAGATACGCAGTATTTT
TRBJ2-3	TRBD2	TRBV4-1	.	CASSHREGGRVSTDTQYF	TGCGCCAGCAGCCATCGGGAGGGCGGGAGGGTTAGCACAGATACGCAGTATTTT
TRBJ2-1	TRBD2	TRBV30	.	CAWSVPASGYYNEQFF	TGTGCCTGGAGTGTACCCGCTAGCGGTTACTACAATGAGCAGTTCTTC
TRBJ1-2	.	TRBV11-2	.	CASSFLNYGYTF	TGTGCCAGCAGCTTCTTGAACTATGGCTACACCTTC
TRBJ2-2	.	TRBV9	.	CASSVSYTGELFF	TGTGCCAGCAGCGTGTCCTACACCGGGGAGCTGTTTTTT
TRBJ2-7	.	TRBV13	.	CASSGSRGDEQYF	TGTGCCAGCAGCGGTTCCAGGGGGGACGAGCAGTACTTC
TRBJ1-5	.	TRBV4-2	.	CASSQDSGSKEPQHF	TGTGCCAGCAGCCAAGATTCCGGGTCTAAGGAGCCCCAGCATTTT
TRBJ1-4	TRBD1	TRBV30	once	CAWGGQPLNEKLFF	TGTGCCTGGGGGGGACAGCCTCTTAATGAAAAACTGTTTTTT
TRBJ1-4	.	TRBV5-5	few	CASREGTTLFF	TGTGCCAGCAGGGAGGGGACTACACTGTTTTTT
TRBJ2-7	TRBD1	TRBV9	once	CASSSGTGLSYEQYF	TGTGCCAGCAGCTCCGGGACAGGACTCTCCTACGAGCAGTACTTC
TRBJ2-1	.	TRBV10-3	.	CAISPRTEGTEQFF	TGTGCCATCAGCCCCCGGACGGAGGGTACGGAGCAGTTCTTC
TRBJ2-2	.	TRBV29-1	.	CSVVFFTGELFF	TGCAGCGTTGTTTTCTTCACCGGGGAGCTGTTTTTT
TRBJ1-2	.	TRBV14	.	CASSQAAGLGGYTF	TGTGCCAGCAGCCAAGCCGCAGGGCTGGGTGGCTACACCTTC
TRBJ1-2	.	TRBV9	.	CASSVGAPGSYGYTF	TGTGCCAGCAGCGTTGGAGCCCCGGGTAGCTATGGCTACACCTTC
TRBJ1-2	.	TRBV7-2	.	CASSSRGGHGYTF	TGTGCCAGCTCCTCGAGGGGGGGGCACGGCTACACCTTC
TRBJ2-3	.	TRBV5-1	.	CASSLGGGPIYTDTQYF	TGCGCCAGCAGTTTGGGGGGGGGCCCTATTTACACAGATACGCAGTATTTT
TRBJ2-2	.	TRBV2	.	CAGTGRSNTGELFF	TGTGCTGGAACAGGCCGGTCGAACACCGGGGAGCTGTTTTTT
TRBJ1-4	.	TRBV10-3	.	CAIGEANEKLFF	TGTGCCATCGGCGAGGCTAATGAAAAACTGTTTTTT
TRBJ1-5	.	TRBV11-2	.	CASSLDGKSAQHF	TGTGCCAGCAGCTTAGACGGGAAATCAGCCCAGCATTTT
TRBJ2-5	.	TRBV7-2	.	CASSLETPPQYF	TGTGCCAGCAGCTTAGAGACTCCGCCCCAGTACTTC
TRBJ1-3	.	TRBV5-3	.	CARRPGLTGDTIYF	TGTGCCAGAAGACCCGGCCTCACCGGGGACACCATATATTTT
TRBJ2-1	TRBD2	TRBV7-3	.	CASSLTGGENEQFF	TGTGCCAGCAGCTTAACGGGAGGGGAGAATGAGCAGTTCTTC
TRBJ1-4	TRBD1	TRBV5-8	.	CASNYRGANEKLFF	TGTGCCAGCAACTACAGGGGAGCTAATGAAAAACTGTTTTTT
TRBJ2-7	.	TRBV2	.	CASSGQGSEQYF	TGTGCCAGCAGTGGTCAGGGCTCCGAGCAGTACTTC
TRBJ2-1	.	TRBV6-1	few	CAVRPGSYNEQFF	TGTGCCGTCAGACCCGGGTCCTACAATGAGCAGTTCTTC
TRBJ2-1	.	TRBV27	.	CASSFPRGEQFF	TGTGCCAGCAGTTTCCCCCGCGGTGAGCAGTTCTTC
TRBJ1-5	.	TRBV7-2	few	CASSGPLNQPQHF	TGTGCCAGCAGCGGTCCACTTAATCAGCCCCAGCATTTT
TRBJ1-2	.	TRBV18	.	CASNTRDITGEYGYTF	TGTGCCAGCAACACTAGAGACATTACCGGGGAATATGGCTACACCTTC
TRBJ2-3	.	TRBV5-1	.	CASSLPSEVTQYF	TGCGCCAGCAGCTTACCTAGCGAGGTTACGCAGTATTTT
TRBJ2-1	TRBD2	TRBV9	.	CASSVVGSGRANEQFF	TGTGCCAGCAGCGTAGTGGGTAGCGGGAGGGCCAATGAGCAGTTCTTC
TRBJ2-3	TRBD2	TRBV18	.	CASSHAGGPADTQYF	TGTGCCAGCTCACATGCGGGGGGGCCGGCAGATACGCAGTATTTT
TRBJ2-7	TRBD2	TRBV4-3	once	CASSLALAGDYEQYF	TGCGCCAGCAGCCTTGCTCTAGCGGGGGACTACGAGCAGTACTTC